Listed below are T cell receptor beta chains from one sample, sequenced in a study of blood T cell repertoires in COVID-19. The method was immunoSEQ multiplex PCR; TCRdb's version includes in-frame clones alone and lacks a portion of them. Of 150,000 or so clones listed, about 89% are singletons. The specimen was peripheral blood. Source of these receptors: a man aged 60-69 years with active or convalescent COVID-19. The CDR3 runs from the conserved cysteine through the conserved F or W. The D gene is left open where the match is weak. Clone size, where shown, is once, few, many, or a class for clones that have expanded.

d_call j_call v_call clone_size cdr3_nt cdr3_aa
TRBD1 TRBJ1-2 TRBV18 . TGTGCCAGCTCACCCGTAGTCGGACAGGGAGGAGGCTATGGCTACACCTTC CASSPVVGQGGGYGYTF
. TRBJ2-3 TRBV2 . TGTGCCAGCAGTGAAGAGGGGGGCGGGAGTGCGTCAGATACGCAGTATTTT CASSEEGGGSASDTQYF
TRBD1 TRBJ1-3 TRBV7-3 . TGTGCCAGCAGCTCCTTGGGACAGGAGGGAAACACCATATATTTT CASSSLGQEGNTIYF
TRBD1 TRBJ1-2 TRBV2 . TGTGCCAGCAGCCGGGACAGGGGTGGCTATGGCTACACCTTC CASSRDRGGYGYTF
. TRBJ1-1 TRBV11-2 . TGTGCCAGCAGCTTAGAAGGGCAGGGGTACACTGAAGCTTTCTTT CASSLEGQGYTEAFF
. TRBJ2-3 TRBV7-9 . TGTGCCAGCAGCTTAGGAACGGGATCCACAGATACGCAGTATTTT CASSLGTGSTDTQYF
. TRBJ2-1 TRBV6-7 . TGTGCCAGCAGTTACCACAGGGTGTCGCATGAGCAGTTCTTC CASSYHRVSHEQFF
. TRBJ2-2 TRBV3-1/TRBV3-2 . TGTGCCAGCAGCCAAAACAGGGCGGTGGGGGAGCTGTTTTTT CASSQNRAVGELFF
. TRBJ1-1 TRBV23-1 . TGCGCCAGCAGTCAATCGGAGAGATTGAACACTGAAGCTTTCTTT CASSQSERLNTEAFF
. TRBJ2-7 TRBV21-1 . TGTGCCAGCAGCTTCGAATGGAGCGGCGTTAGTCCAGCCTACGAGCAGTACTTC CASSFEWSGVSPAYEQYF
TRBD2 TRBJ2-1 TRBV7-9 . TGTGCCAGCGGCAAAGCGGGGGCCTCCTCCAATGAGCAGTTCTTC CASGKAGASSNEQFF
TRBD2 TRBJ2-1 TRBV5-6 . TGTGCCAGCAGCTTCGACGGGAGGGCCCTCTGGAATGAGCAGTTCTTC CASSFDGRALWNEQFF
. TRBJ1-6 TRBV3-1/TRBV3-2 . TGTGCCAGCAGCCAAGGACAGGACCTCAGTTCACCCCTCCACTTT CASSQGQDLSSPLHF
. TRBJ2-7 TRBV9 once TGTGCCAGCAGCGTCGATGGGACTTCCTCCTACGAGCAGTACTTC CASSVDGTSSYEQYF
TRBD2 TRBJ2-3 TRBV18 . TGTGCCAGCTCACCCTGGACTAGCTCGGCCACAGATACGCAGTATTTT CASSPWTSSATDTQYF
TRBD2 TRBJ2-3 TRBV9 . TGTGCCAGCAGCGGCCGGGACACAAAGGGACTAGCGGAGAGCACAGATACGCAGTATTTT CASSGRDTKGLAESTDTQYF
TRBD1 TRBJ1-4 TRBV7-2 . TGTGCCAGCAGCTTAGGCGGGACAGGAAATGAAAAACTGTTTTTT CASSLGGTGNEKLFF
. TRBJ1-5 TRBV5-4 . TGTGCCAGCAGCTTGCGGTGGTCAGGGCTTCAGCCCCAGCATTTT CASSLRWSGLQPQHF
. TRBJ2-2 TRBV5-1 . TGCGCCAGCAGCTCAACAGGGACCACCGGGGAGCTGTTTTTT CASSSTGTTGELFF
TRBD2 TRBJ2-3 TRBV20-1 . TGCAGTGCTAGTGGTTGGACTAGCGGGGGGGCACTCACAGATACGCAGTATTTT CSASGWTSGGALTDTQYF
. TRBJ1-1 TRBV18 . TGTGCCAGCTCACCAGGACAGTTTGTCGGCGCTGAAGCTTTCTTT CASSPGQFVGAEAFF
. TRBJ1-3 TRBV4-1 . TGCGCCAGCAGCCAACAGGGGCCCGGAAACACCATATATTTT CASSQQGPGNTIYF
. TRBJ1-2 TRBV6-6 . TGTGCCAGCAGGCAGGAATATGGCTACACCTTC CASRQEYGYTF
. TRBJ1-2 TRBV6-6 . TGTGCCAGCAGCTCTCTAGGGGCTAACTATGGCTACACCTTC CASSSLGANYGYTF
TRBD1 TRBJ1-1 TRBV27 once TGTGCCTCTGGCGACAGGGGCCTTGGGGGGGCTTTCTTT CASGDRGLGGAFF
. TRBJ2-4 TRBV5-1 . TGCGCCAGCAGCTTTAAAGGGGAAAACATTCAGTACTTC CASSFKGENIQYF
. TRBJ2-1 TRBV2 . TGTGCCAGCAGTGACGGGACTCGGGAGCAGTTCTTC CASSDGTREQFF
TRBD2 TRBJ2-3 TRBV9 once TGTGCCAGCAGCCACCCGTCGGGGACTAGCGGGGGGGCCTGGGTTTCAGATACGCAGTATTTT CASSHPSGTSGGAWVSDTQYF
TRBD1 TRBJ1-1 TRBV24-1 . TGTGCCACCAGTGATACTACAGGGGGAAACACTGAAGCTTTCTTT CATSDTTGGNTEAFF
TRBD1 TRBJ1-1 TRBV10-3 . TGTGCCATCAGTGAGGGGACAGGCCTTCAAGCTTTCTTT CAISEGTGLQAFF
. TRBJ1-4 TRBV29-1 . TGCAGCGTTGGGCAGTCCGTAAATGAAAAACTGTTTTTT CSVGQSVNEKLFF
. TRBJ1-2 TRBV19 . TGTGCCAGTAGCGAACAGCAACCCTATGGCTACACCTTC CASSEQQPYGYTF
. TRBJ2-1 TRBV7-2 few TGTGCCAGCAGCTACCTACCCTGGGGAGGGGGACTCCCCAACAATGAGCAGTTCTTC CASSYLPWGGGLPNNEQFF
. TRBJ2-3 TRBV7-9 . TGTGCCAGCTCCCGGCGGACAGCGACCCTCACAGATACGCAGTATTTT CASSRRTATLTDTQYF
TRBD1 TRBJ2-1 TRBV29-1 . TGCAGCGTTGTAGCCCTGACAGGGAACGATGAGCAGTTCTTC CSVVALTGNDEQFF
. TRBJ2-3 TRBV21-1 . TGTGCCAGCAGCAAACTCCAGCGGGAGGCCACAGATACGCAGTATTTT CASSKLQREATDTQYF
TRBD1 TRBJ2-1 TRBV12-3/TRBV12-4 . TGTGCCAGCAGTCGGACAGGGGAGGGTGAGCAGTTCTTC CASSRTGEGEQFF
. TRBJ2-3 TRBV7-9 . TGTGCCAGCAGCTTTGTCCTTCCGAGGGATACGCAGTATTTT CASSFVLPRDTQYF
TRBD2 TRBJ2-2 TRBV4-1 . TGCGCCAGCAGCCAAGATAGAGCAGGACTAGCGGCAGGTTGGGGGGACACCGGGGAGCTGTTTTTT CASSQDRAGLAAGWGDTGELFF
. TRBJ1-1 TRBV2 . TGTGCCAGCACCGTCATGACAGGAGCTTTCTTT CASTVMTGAFF
TRBD1 TRBJ1-4 TRBV2 . TGTGCCAGCAGCCGGGACAGGGGAGGTGAAAAACTGTTTTTT CASSRDRGGEKLFF
TRBD1 TRBJ1-2 TRBV27 once TGTGCCAGCAGGCTACTACAGGGGAGGAACAATGGCTACACCTTC CASRLLQGRNNGYTF
TRBD1 TRBJ2-6 TRBV5-4 few TGTGCCAGCAGTTCCACAGGGGTTGGGGCCAACGTCCTGACTTTC CASSSTGVGANVLTF
. TRBJ1-5 TRBV30 . TGTGCCTGGAGTTTACTTACTAGCAATCAGCCCCAGCATTTT CAWSLLTSNQPQHF
. TRBJ2-7 TRBV19 . TGTGCCAGTAGTTCCCGCGGGACAGACAGCTCCTACGAGCAGTACTTC CASSSRGTDSSYEQYF
. TRBJ1-2 TRBV7-9 . TGTGCCAGCAGCGAGATAAGGGGCGCTGCGGGGGGCTACACCTTC CASSEIRGAAGGYTF
TRBD2 TRBJ2-3 TRBV18 . TGTGCCAGCTCACCACGACTAGCGGGCACAGATACGCAGTATTTT CASSPRLAGTDTQYF
. TRBJ1-1 TRBV7-2 . TGTGCCAGCACCAAATTGCGGAACACTGAAGCTTTCTTT CASTKLRNTEAFF
. TRBJ1-1 TRBV7-9 . TGTGCCAGCAGCGACATGCCCGGTGGTGAAGCTTTCTTT CASSDMPGGEAFF
. TRBJ2-7 TRBV18 . TGTGCCAGCTCACCAAGAGGATCCTACGAGCAGTACTTC CASSPRGSYEQYF
. TRBJ1-1 TRBV5-1 . TGCGCCAGCAGCACCTACGACGGGGAAGCTTTCTTT CASSTYDGEAFF
TRBD1 TRBJ2-1 TRBV6-5 . TGTGCCAGCAGTTTCGGGACAGGGGGCATTAATGAGCAGTTCTTC CASSFGTGGINEQFF
TRBD1 TRBJ2-7 TRBV2 . TGTGCCAGCAGGGGGACAGGAATATACGAGCAGTACTTC CASRGTGIYEQYF